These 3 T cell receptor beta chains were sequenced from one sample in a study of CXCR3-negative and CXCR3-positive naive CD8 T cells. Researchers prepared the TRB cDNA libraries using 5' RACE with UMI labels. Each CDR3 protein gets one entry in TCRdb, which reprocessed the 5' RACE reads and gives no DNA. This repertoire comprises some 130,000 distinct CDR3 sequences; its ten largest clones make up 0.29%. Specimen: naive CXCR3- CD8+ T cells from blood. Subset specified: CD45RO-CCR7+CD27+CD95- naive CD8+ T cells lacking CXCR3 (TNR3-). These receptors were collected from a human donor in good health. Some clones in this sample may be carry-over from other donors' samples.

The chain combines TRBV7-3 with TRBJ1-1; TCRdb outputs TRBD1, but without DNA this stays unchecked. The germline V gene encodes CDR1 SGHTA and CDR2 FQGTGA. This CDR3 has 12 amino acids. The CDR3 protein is CASSPVGVEAFF. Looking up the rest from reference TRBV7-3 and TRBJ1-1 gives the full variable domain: GAGVSQTPSNKVTEKGKYVELRCDPISGHTALYWYRQSLGQGPEFLIYFQGTGAADDSGLPNDRFFAVRPEGSVSTLKIQRTERGDSAVYLCASSPVGVEAFFGQGTRLTVV.

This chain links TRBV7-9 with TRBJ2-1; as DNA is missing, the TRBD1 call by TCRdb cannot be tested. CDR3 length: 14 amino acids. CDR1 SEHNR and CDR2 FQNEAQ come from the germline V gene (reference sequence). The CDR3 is CASSLVRGSNEQFF.

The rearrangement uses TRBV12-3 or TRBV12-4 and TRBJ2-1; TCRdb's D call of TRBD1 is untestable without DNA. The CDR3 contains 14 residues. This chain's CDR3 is CASSRDVGVGEQFF.